The 7 T cell receptor beta chains listed next were all sequenced from one sample in a study of a mutant IDH1 vaccine in newly diagnosed glioma. Sequencing used immunoSEQ multiplex PCR; TCRdb keeps in-frame clones, though not all of them. This table holds some 46,000 clones, 92% found once. For these TCRs, the target antigens are not known. Noted time point: week 35, safety follow-up. With topical imiquimod, each dose of the vaccine consisted of 300 ug of mutant IDH1 20-mer peptide. The specimen was PBMCs, collected from a glioma patient whose treatment included an IDH1 peptide vaccine. The receptors were sampled from a man aged 50 or older with glioma.

The chain joins TRBV13 to TRBJ1-6; 10 positions match TRBD1. The CDR3 extends over 16 amino acids. V lost 0 bases to trimming and J lost 8 bases; unmatched junction nucleotides: 4. Germline CDR1 and CDR2: PRHDT and FYEKMQ (reference sequence). In DNA form, the CDR3 reads TGTGCCAGCAGCTTAGGCCGACAGGGGGCATATTCACCCCTCCACTTT. As protein: CASSLGRQGAYSPLHF.

The chain recombines TRBV30 with TRBJ2-2, with D perhaps matching TRBD1 (5 bases). The germline V gene encodes CDR1 GTSNPN and CDR2 SVGIG (reference sequence). This CDR3 has 11 residues. V was trimmed by 5 bases and J by 5 bases, leaving 6 bases between them. The CDR3 protein is CAWDRTGELFF. The CDR3 region has the DNA TGTGCCTGGGACAGAACCGGGGAGCTGTTTTTT. Using reference TRBV30 and TRBJ2-2 for the parts outside the CDR3, the full variable domain is SQTIHQWPATLVQPVGSPLSLECTVEGTSNPNLYWYRQAAGRGLQLLFYSVGIGQISSEVPQNLSASRPQDRQFILSSKKLLLSDSGFYLCAWDRTGELFFGEGSRLTVL.

The V and J genes are TRBV7-9 and TRBJ1-2; D possibly corresponds to TRBD1 (6 bases). V shed 5 bases and J shed 0 bases, with 13 bases lying between them. The CDR3 runs to 15 residues. From germline, CDR1 is SEHNR and CDR2 FQNEAQ (reference sequence). CDR3 sequence: CASSTRRTANYGYTF. The CDR3 nucleotides are TGTGCCAGCAGCACTCGGCGGACAGCTAACTATGGCTACACCTTC.

The chain recombines TRBV30 with TRBJ2-1, with D unresolved. Looked up from germline, CDR1 is GTSNPN and CDR2 is SVGIG (reference sequence). The CDR3 has 12 residues. Trimming removed 2 bases from V and 10 bases from J, with 12 bases in between. The CDR3 bases are TGTGCCTGGAGTTTGGCACCCGGGGAGCAGTTCTTC. Its protein is CAWSLAPGEQFF.

The gene calls are TRBV9 and TRBJ2-7; 8 nucleotides agree with TRBD2. Looked up from germline, CDR1 is SGDLS and CDR2 is YYNGEE. The CDR3 length is 14 residues. The trim removed 3 bases at V and 5 bases at J, leaving 7 bases unmatched. CDR3 protein: CASSEKREMDEQYF. CDR3 bases: TGTGCCAGCAGCGAGAAGCGGGAGATGGACGAGCAGTACTTC.

The sample holds one count of this clone. V and J are TRBV7-9 and TRBJ1-1; D not resolved. Germline assignment: CDR1 SEHNR and CDR2 FQNEAQ (reference sequence). The CDR3 is 17 amino acids. Between the trimmed V and J ends, which lost 5 bases and 4 bases, there was a span of 23 bases. DNA of the CDR3: TGTGCCAGCAGCGGCCGGCCTGTGGGCCCCGACGGCACTGAAGCTTTCTTT. It yields the protein CASSGRPVGPDGTEAFF.

The chain employs TRBV5-1 and TRBJ2-1; 13 bases agree with TRBD2. After removal of 7 bases from V and 4 bases from J, the junction contained 2 bases not matched to a gene. There are 14 residues in the CDR3. The germline gives CDR1 SGHRS, CDR2 YFSETQ. Here the CDR3 DNA reads TGCGCCAGCGAGACTAGCGGGGGGTACAATGAGCAGTTCTTC. Translation gives CASETSGGYNEQFF.